The clone carrying this T cell receptor (beta chain) was observed once. This specimen belongs to a study of blood T cell repertoires in COVID-19. On the study more broadly: Samples of COVID-19 (acute and convalescent) were obtained from the United States, Italy and Spain. From T cells, B-cell-depleted T cells, or PBMCs came the material, which was cDNA or gDNA.

In the authors' methods: For nucleated cells, counts were estimated from reference gene primer amplification. Clones were sequenced by immunoSEQ multiplex PCR, and TCRdb holds only the in-frame ones, with some missing. The D gene and trimming were derived from the DNA, and the V and J assignments and clone size from that table. The repertoire holds over 95,000 clones, with about 83% as singletons. Source material: peripheral blood. The TCR originated in a man in his 70s with active or convalescent COVID-19.

CDR3 DNA sequence: TGTGCCTGGAAGGGTCTAGCGGGGAGTGAGCAGTTCTTC. Translated: CAWKGLAGSEQFF. The chain carries TRBV30 and TRBJ2-1; 9 nucleotides align to TRBD2. This CDR3 contains 13 residues. V trimming: 4 bases; J trimming: 9 bases; junction bases outside the gene matches: 7. CDR1 is GTSNPN and CDR2 is SVGIG in the germline V gene (reference sequence).